This record concerns one T cell receptor (beta chain) sequence. The target antigen is unknown. The data were taken from a study of vaccination effects on CD4 cells after COVID-19. Study-level background: Two-dose BNT162b2 or mRNA-1273 vaccination was given to participants.

Within the ViraFEST assay, antigen-specific CD4+ T cells underwent expansion with viral peptide pools prior to sequencing. A 10-day culture period preceded the isolation of CD4+ T cells. Peptides at roughly 10 ug/ml and IL-2 at around 9.3 IU/ml were added to two million PBMC per well. A half-medium replacement with IL-2 medium was carried out on days 3 and 7. Clones were sequenced by immunoSEQ multiplex PCR, and TCRdb holds only the in-frame ones, with some missing. The table lists tens of thousands of clones, 81% of them singletons. Sequenced material: CD4+ T cells from PBMCs cultured with HCoV-229E spike peptides, taken before COVID-19 vaccination. The receptor comes from a human donor who received a COVID-19 vaccine.

The CDR3 DNA sequence: TGTGCCAGCTCTGGGGGGGCTTCCTTCGGAAACACCATATATTTT. Its translation: CASSGGASFGNTIYF. This chain uses TRBV18 with TRBJ1-3, with D perhaps TRBD1 (6 bases). The ends were cut back, 6 bases at V and 4 bases at J, with 16 bases in the middle. The CDR3 has 15 residues. Germline V gene lookup returns CDR1 KGHSH and CDR2 LQKENI.